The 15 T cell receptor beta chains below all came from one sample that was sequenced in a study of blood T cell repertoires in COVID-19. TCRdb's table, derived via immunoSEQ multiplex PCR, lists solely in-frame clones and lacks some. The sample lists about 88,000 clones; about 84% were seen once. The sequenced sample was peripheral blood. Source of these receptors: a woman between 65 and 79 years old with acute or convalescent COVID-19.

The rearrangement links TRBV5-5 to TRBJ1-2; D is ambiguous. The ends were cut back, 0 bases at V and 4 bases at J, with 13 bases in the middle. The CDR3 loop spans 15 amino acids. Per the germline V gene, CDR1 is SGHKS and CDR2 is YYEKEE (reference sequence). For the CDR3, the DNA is TGTGCCAGCAGCTTGGGATCAATGTCGGGCTATGGCTACACCTTC. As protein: CASSLGSMSGYGYTF.

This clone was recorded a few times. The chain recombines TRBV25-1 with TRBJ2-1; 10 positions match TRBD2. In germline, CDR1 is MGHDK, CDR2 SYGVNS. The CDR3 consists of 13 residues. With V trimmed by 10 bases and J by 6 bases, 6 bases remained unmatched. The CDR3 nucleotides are TGTGCCACCAAGCGGGAGGGAATCAATGAGCAGTTCTTC. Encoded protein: CATKREGINEQFF.

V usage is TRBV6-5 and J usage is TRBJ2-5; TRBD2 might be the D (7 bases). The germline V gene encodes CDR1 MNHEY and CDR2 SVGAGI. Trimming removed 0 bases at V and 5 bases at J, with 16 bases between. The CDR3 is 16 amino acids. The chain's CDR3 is CASSYSSQKGGETQYF. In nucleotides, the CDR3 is TGTGCCAGCAGTTACTCGTCCCAGAAGGGGGGGGAGACCCAGTACTTC.

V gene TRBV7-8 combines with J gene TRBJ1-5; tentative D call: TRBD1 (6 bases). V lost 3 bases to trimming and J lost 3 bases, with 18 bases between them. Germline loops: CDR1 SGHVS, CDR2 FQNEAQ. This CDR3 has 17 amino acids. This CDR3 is CASSFGADRAYNQPQHF. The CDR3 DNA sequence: TGTGCCAGCAGCTTCGGAGCGGACAGAGCATACAATCAGCCCCAGCATTTT. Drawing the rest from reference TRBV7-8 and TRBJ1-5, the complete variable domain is GAGVSQSPRYKVAKRGQDVALRCDPISGHVSLFWYQQALGQGPEFLTYFQNEAQLDKSGLPSDRFFAERPEGSVSTLKIQRTQQEDSAVYLCASSFGADRAYNQPQHFGDGTRLSIL.

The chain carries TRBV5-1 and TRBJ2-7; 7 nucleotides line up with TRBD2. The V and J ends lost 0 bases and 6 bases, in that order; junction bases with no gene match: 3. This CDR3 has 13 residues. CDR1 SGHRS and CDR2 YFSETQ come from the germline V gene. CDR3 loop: CASSLGLASEQYV. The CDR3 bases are TGCGCCAGCAGCTTGGGACTAGCTAGCGAGCAGTACGTC.

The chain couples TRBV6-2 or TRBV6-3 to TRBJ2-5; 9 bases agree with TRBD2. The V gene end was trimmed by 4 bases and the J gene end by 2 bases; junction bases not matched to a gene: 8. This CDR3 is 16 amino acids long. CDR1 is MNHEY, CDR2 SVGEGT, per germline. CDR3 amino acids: CASSSLLAGVQETQYF. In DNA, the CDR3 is TGTGCCAGCAGTTCGCTATTAGCGGGAGTTCAAGAGACCCAGTACTTC.

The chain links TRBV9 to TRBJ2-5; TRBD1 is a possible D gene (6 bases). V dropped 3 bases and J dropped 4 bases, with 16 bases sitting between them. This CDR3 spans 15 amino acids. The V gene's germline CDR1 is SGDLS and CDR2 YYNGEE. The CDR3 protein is CASSAGPEGGETQYF. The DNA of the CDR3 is TGTGCCAGCAGCGCGGGCCCCGAAGGGGGAGAGACCCAGTACTTC.

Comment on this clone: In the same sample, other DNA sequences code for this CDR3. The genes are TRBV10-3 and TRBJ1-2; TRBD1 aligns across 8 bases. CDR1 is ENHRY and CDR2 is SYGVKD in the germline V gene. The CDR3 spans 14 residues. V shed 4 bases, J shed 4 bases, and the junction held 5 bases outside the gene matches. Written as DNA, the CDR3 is TGTGCCATCAGTGGGACAGGGAGCGGCTATGGCTACACCTTC. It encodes CAISGTGSGYGYTF.

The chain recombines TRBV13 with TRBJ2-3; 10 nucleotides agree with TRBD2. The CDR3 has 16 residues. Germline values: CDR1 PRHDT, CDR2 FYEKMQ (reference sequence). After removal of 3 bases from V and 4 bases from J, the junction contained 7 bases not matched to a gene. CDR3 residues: CASSFLSGGVADTQYF. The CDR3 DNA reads TGTGCCAGCAGCTTTCTAAGCGGGGGGGTCGCAGATACGCAGTATTTT.

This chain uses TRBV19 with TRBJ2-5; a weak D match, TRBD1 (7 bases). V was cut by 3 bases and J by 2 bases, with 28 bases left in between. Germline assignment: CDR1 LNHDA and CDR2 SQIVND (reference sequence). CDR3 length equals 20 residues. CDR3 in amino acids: CASSIGGPGGSGTRQETQYF. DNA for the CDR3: TGTGCCAGTAGTATCGGGGGCCCAGGGGGGTCCGGGACAAGACAAGAGACCCAGTACTTC.

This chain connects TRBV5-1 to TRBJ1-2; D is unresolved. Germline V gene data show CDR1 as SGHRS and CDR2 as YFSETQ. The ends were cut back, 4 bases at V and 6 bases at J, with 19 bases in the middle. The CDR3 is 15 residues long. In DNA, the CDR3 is TGCGCCAGCAGCAACCCGCAGCGCGAAACCCATGGCTACACCTTC. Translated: CASSNPQRETHGYTF. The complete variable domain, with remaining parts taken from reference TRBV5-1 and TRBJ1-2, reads KAGVTQTPRYLIKTRGQQVTLSCSPISGHRSVSWYQQTPGQGLQFLFEYFSETQRNKGNFPGRFSGRQFSNSRSEMNVSTLELGDSALYLCASSNPQRETHGYTFGSGTRLTVV.

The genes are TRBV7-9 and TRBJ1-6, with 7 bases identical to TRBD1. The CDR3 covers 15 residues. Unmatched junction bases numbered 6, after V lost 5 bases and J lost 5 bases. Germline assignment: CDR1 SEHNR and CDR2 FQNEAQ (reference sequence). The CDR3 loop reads CASSAYRGDNSPLHF. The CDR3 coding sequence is TGTGCCAGCAGCGCTTACAGGGGTGATAATTCACCCCTCCACTTT.

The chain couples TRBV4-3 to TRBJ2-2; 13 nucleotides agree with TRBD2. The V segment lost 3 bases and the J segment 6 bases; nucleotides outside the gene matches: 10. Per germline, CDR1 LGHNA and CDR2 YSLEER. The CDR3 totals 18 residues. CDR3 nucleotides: TGCGCCAGCAGCCAGATACTAGCGGGAGGGGCAGGCGCCGGGGAGCTGTTTTTT. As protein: CASSQILAGGAGAGELFF.

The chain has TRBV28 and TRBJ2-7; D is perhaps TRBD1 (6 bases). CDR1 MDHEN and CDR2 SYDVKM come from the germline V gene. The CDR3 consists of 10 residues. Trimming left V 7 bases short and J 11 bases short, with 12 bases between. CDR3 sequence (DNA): TGTGCCAGCACCCTTCGACAGGAGTACGTC. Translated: CASTLRQEYV.

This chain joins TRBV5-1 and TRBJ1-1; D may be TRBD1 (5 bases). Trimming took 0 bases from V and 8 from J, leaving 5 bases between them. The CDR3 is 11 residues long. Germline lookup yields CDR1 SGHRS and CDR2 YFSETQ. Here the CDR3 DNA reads TGCGCCAGCAGCTTGGGGACAGAAGCTTTCTTT. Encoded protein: CASSLGTEAFF.